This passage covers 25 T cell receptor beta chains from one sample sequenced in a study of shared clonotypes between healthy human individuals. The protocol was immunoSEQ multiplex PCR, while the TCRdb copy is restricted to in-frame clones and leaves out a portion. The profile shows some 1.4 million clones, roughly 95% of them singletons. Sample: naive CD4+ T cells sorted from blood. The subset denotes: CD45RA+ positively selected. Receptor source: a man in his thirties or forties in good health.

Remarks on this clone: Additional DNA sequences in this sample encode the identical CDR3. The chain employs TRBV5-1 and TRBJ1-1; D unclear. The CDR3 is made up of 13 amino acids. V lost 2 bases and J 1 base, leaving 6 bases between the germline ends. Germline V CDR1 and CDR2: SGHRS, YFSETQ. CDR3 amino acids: CASSFTTNTEAFF. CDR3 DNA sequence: TGCGCCAGCAGCTTCACAACGAACACTGAAGCTTTCTTT.

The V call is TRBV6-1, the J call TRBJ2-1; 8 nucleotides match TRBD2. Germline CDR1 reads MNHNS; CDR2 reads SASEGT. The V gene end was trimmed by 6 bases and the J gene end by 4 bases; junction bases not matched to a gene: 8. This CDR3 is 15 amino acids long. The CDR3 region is CASSRSGRPYNEQFF. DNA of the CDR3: TGTGCCAGCAGCAGAAGCGGGAGACCATACAATGAGCAGTTCTTC.

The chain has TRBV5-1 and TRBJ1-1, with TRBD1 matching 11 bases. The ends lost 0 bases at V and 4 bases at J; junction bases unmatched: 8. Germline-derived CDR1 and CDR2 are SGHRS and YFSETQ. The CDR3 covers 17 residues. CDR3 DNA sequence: TGCGCCAGCAGCTTGGCCCCGACCGGGACAGGGGGCACTGAAGCTTTCTTT. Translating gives CASSLAPTGTGGTEAFF.

CDR3 sequence: CASSLFGDEQYF. CDR3 DNA sequence: TGTGCCAGCAGCTTGTTTGGGGACGAGCAGTACTTC. V is TRBV5-6 and J is TRBJ2-7; D remains ambiguous. This CDR3 has 12 amino acids. V lost 1 base, J lost 5 bases, and 7 bases lay in between. Germline V gene data show CDR1 as SGHDT and CDR2 as YYEEEE.

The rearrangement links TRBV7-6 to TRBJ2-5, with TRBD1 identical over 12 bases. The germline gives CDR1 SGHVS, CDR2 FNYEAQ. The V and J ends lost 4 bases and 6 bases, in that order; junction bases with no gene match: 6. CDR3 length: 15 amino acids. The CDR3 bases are TGTGCCAGCAGCTCTAGCCGGGACAGGGGGCAGACCCAGTACTTC. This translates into CASSSSRDRGQTQYF.

The DNA of the CDR3 is TGCGCCAGCAGCTCGCGTTGGGGAACTAATGAAAAACTGTTTTTT. Its translation is CASSSRWGTNEKLFF. The gene calls are TRBV5-1 and TRBJ1-4; D not resolved. The CDR3 sequence is 15 residues long. Per germline, CDR1 SGHRS and CDR2 YFSETQ. V dropped 3 bases and J dropped 1 base, with 10 bases sitting between them.

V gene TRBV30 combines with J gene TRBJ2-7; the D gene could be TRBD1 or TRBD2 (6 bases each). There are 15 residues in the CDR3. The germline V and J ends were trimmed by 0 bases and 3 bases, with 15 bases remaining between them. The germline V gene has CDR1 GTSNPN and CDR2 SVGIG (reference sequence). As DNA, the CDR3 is TGTGCCTGGAGTGTAGGGGGGTCGAGGTTCTACGAGCAGTACTTC. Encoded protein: CAWSVGGSRFYEQYF.

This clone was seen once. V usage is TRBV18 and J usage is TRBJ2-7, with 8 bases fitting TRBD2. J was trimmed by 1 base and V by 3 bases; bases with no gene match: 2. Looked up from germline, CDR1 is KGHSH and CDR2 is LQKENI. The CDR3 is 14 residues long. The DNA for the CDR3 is TGTGCCAGCTCACCCTCTAGCGGGTCCTACGAGCAGTACTTC. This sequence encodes CASSPSSGSYEQYF.

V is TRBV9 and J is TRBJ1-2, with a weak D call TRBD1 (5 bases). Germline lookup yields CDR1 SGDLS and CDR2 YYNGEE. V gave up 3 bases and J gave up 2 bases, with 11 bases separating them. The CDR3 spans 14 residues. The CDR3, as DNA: TGTGCCAGCAGCGGATCGGGACGGAACTATGGCTACACCTTC. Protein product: CASSGSGRNYGYTF.

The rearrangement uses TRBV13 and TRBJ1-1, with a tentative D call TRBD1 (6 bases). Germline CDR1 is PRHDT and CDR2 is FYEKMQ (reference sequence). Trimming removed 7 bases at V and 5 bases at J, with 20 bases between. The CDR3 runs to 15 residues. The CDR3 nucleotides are TGTGCCAGCACCATTACGATAACAGGGAGGACTGAAGCTTTCTTT. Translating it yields CASTITITGRTEAFF.

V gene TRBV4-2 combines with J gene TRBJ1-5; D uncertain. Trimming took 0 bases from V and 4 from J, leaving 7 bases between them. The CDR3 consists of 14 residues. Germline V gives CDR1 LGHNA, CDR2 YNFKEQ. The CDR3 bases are TGTGCCAGCAGCCAAGAGGCGGGGAATCAGCCCCAGCATTTT. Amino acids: CASSQEAGNQPQHF.

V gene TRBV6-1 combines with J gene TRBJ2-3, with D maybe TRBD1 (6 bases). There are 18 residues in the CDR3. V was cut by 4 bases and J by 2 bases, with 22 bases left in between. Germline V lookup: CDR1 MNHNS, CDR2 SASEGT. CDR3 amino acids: CASSAVSWTDIYTDTQYF. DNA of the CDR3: TGTGCCAGCAGTGCGGTCTCATGGACAGATATTTACACAGATACGCAGTATTTT.

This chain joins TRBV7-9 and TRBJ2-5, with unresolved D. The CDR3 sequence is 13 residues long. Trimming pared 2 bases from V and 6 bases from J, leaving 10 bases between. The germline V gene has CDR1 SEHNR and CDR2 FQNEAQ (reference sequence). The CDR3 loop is CASSLWGHQTQYF. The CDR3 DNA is TGTGCCAGCAGCTTATGGGGTCACCAGACCCAGTACTTC.

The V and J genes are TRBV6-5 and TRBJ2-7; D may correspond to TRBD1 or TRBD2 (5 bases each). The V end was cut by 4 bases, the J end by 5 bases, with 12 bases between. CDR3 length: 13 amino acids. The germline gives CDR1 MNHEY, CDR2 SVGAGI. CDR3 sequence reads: CASSSTGRNEQYF. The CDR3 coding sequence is TGTGCCAGCAGTTCCACGGGGCGGAACGAGCAGTACTTC.

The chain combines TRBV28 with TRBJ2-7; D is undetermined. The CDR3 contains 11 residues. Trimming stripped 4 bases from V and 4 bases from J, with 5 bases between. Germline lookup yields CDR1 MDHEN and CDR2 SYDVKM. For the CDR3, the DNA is TGTGCCAGCAGTTCCCAATACGAGCAGTACTTC. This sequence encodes CASSSQYEQYF.

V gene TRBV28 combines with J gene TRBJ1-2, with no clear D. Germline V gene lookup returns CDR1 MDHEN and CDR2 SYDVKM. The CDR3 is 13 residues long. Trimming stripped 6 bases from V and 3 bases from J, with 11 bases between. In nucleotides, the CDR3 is TGTGCCAGCAGACCGCAGAGTGACTATGGCTACACCTTC. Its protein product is CASRPQSDYGYTF.

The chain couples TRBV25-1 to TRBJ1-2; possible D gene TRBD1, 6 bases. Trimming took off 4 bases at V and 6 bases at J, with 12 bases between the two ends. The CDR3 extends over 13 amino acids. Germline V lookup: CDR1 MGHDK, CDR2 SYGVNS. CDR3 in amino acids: CASSVTGIHGYTF. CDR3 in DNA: TGTGCCAGCAGTGTGACAGGAATCCATGGCTACACCTTC.

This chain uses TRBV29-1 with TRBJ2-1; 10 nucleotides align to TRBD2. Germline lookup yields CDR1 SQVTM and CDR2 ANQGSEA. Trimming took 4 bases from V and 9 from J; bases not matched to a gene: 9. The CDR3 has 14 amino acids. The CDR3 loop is CSVGLLAGVSEQFF. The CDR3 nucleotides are TGCAGCGTTGGTCTCCTAGCGGGAGTTTCTGAGCAGTTCTTC.

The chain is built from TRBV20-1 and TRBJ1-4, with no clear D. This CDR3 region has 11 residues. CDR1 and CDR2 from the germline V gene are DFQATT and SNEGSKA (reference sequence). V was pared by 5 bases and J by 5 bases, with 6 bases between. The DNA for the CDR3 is TGCAGTGCTTATGAAAATGAAAAACTGTTTTTT. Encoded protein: CSAYENEKLFF.

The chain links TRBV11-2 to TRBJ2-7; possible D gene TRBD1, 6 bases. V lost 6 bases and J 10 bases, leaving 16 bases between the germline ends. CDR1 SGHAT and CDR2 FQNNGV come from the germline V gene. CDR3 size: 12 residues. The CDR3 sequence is CASRDGEGHQYF. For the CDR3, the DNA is TGTGCCAGCAGGGACGGAGAGGGACATCAGTACTTC.

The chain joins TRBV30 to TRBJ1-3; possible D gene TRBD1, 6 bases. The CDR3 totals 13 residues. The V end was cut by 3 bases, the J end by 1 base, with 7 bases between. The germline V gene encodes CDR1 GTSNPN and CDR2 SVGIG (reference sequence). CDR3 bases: TGTGCCTGGAGCCAGGGGTCTGGAAACACCATATATTTT. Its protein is CAWSQGSGNTIYF. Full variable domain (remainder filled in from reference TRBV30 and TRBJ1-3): SQTIHQWPATLVQPVGSPLSLECTVEGTSNPNLYWYRQAAGRGLQLLFYSVGIGQISSEVPQNLSASRPQDRQFILSSKKLLLSDSGFYLCAWSQGSGNTIYFGEGSWLTVV.

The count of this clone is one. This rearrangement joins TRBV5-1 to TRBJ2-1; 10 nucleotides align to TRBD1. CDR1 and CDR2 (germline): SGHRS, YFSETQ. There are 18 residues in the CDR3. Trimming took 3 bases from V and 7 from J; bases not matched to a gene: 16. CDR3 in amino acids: CASSSFGQGVTGWNEQFF. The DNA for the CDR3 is TGCGCCAGCAGCTCGTTTGGACAGGGGGTTACGGGATGGAATGAGCAGTTCTTC.

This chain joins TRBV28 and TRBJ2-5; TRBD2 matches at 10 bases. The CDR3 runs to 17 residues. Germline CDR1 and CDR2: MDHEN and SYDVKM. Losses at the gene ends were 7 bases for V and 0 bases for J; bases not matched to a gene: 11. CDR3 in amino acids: CASIPWGLAGDQETQYF. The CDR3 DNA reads TGTGCCAGCATTCCCTGGGGGCTAGCGGGGGACCAAGAGACCCAGTACTTC.

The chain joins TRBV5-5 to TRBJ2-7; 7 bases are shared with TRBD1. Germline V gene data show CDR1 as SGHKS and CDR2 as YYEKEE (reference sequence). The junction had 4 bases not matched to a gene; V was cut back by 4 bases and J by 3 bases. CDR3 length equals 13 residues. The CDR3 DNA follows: TGTGCCAGCAGCCTGGGACAGTTCTACGAGCAGTACTTC. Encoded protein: CASSLGQFYEQYF.

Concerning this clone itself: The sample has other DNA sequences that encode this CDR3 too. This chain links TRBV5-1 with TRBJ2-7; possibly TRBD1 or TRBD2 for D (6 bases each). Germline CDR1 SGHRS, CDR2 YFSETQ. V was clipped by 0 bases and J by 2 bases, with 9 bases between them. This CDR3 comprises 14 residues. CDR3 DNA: TGCGCCAGCAGCTTGGAGGGGGGAACCTACGAGCAGTACTTC. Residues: CASSLEGGTYEQYF. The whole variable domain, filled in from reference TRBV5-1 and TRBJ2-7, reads KAGVTQTPRYLIKTRGQQVTLSCSPISGHRSVSWYQQTPGQGLQFLFEYFSETQRNKGNFPGRFSGRQFSNSRSEMNVSTLELGDSALYLCASSLEGGTYEQYFGPGTRLTVT.